This T cell receptor (beta chain) was captured in a study of blood T cell repertoires in COVID-19. In the study overall: Sites in the United States, Italy and Spain provided acute and convalescent COVID-19 samples. The analysed material was cDNA or gDNA that came from T cells, B-cell-depleted T cells, or PBMCs.

V dropped 3 bases and J dropped 5; count of bases not matched to a gene: 0. This CDR3 region has 12 residues. Repertoires were generated with immunoSEQ multiplex PCR, while TCRdb's copy carries only in-frame clones and drops some. The data contain roughly 63,000 clones, 70% to 85% of them singletons. V and J are TRBV12-3 or TRBV12-4 and TRBJ2-7, with 8 nucleotides matching TRBD1. This receptor was obtained from a human donor in a cohort sampled during active COVID-19. Material for sequencing was peripheral blood. The CDR3 sequence: CASSLTGDEQYF. The DNA of the CDR3 is TGTGCCAGCAGTTTGACAGGGGACGAGCAGTACTTC.